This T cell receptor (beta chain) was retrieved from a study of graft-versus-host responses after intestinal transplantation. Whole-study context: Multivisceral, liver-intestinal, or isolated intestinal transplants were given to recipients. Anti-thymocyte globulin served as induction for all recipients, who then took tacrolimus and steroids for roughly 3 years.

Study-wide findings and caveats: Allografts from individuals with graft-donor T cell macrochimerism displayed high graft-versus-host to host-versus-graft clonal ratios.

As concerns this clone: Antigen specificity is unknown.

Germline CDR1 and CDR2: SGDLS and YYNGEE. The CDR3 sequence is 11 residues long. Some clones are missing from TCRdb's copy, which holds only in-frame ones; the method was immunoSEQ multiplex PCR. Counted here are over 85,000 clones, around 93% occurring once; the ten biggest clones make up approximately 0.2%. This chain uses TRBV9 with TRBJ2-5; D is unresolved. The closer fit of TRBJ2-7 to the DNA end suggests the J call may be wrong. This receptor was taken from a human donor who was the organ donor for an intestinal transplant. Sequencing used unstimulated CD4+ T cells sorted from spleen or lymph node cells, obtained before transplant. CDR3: CASRGYYEQYF. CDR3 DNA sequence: TGTGCCAGCAGGGGTTACTACGAGCAGTACTTC.